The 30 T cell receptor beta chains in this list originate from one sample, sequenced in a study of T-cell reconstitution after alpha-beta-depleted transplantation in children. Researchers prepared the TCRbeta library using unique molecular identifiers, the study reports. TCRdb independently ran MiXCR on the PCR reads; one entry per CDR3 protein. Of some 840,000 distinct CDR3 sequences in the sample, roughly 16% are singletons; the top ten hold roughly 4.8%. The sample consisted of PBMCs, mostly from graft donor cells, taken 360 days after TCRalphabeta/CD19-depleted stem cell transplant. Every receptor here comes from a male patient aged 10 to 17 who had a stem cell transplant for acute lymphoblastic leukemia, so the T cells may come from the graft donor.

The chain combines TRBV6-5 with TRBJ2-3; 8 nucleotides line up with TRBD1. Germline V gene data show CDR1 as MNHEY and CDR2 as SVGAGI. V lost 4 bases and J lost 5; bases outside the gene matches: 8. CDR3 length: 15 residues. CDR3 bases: TGTGCCAGCAGTTCCTGGGCAGGGGGCTTAGATACGCAGTATTTT. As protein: CASSSWAGGLDTQYF.

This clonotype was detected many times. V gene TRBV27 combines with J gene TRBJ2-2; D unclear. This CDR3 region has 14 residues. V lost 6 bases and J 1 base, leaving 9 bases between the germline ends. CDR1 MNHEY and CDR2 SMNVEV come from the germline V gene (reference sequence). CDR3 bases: TGTGCCAGCAGAACGGCAGGGAACACCGGGGAGCTGTTTTTT. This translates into CASRTAGNTGELFF.

Written as DNA, the CDR3 is TGTGCCAGCAGCCCCCGGGCCCCCTCTATTGAAGCTTTCTTT. Translated: CASSPRAPSIEAFF. The chain employs TRBV7-6 and TRBJ1-1, with unresolved D. The V gene lost 5 bases and the J gene lost 7 bases, with 17 bases spanning the gap. The CDR3 is 14 amino acids. Per the germline V gene, CDR1 is SGHVS and CDR2 is FNYEAQ.

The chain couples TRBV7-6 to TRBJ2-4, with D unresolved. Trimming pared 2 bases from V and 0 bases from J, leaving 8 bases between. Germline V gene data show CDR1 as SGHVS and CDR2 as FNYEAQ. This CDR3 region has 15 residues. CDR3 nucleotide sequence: TGTGCCAGCAGCTTAAGGCCGCTAGCCAAAAACATTCAGTACTTC. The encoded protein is CASSLRPLAKNIQYF.

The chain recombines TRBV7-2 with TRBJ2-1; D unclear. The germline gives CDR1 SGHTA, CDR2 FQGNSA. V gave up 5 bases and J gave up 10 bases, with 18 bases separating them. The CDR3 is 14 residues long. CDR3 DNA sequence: TGTGCCAGCAGCCCCGAAGGGATCTTCGGGGAGCAGTTCTTC. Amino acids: CASSPEGIFGEQFF.

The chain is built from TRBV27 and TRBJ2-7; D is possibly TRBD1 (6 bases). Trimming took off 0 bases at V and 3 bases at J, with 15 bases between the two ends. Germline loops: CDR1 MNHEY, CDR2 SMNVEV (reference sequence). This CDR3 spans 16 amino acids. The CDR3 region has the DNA TGTGCCAGCAGTTTATCGTCGGGACACCTATACTACGAGCAGTACTTC. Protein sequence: CASSLSSGHLYYEQYF.

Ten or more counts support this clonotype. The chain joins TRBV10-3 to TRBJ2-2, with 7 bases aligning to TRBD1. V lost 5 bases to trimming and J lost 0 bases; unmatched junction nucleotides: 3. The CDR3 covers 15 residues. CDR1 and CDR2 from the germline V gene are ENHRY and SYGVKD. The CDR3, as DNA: TGTGCCATCAGTCAGACAGGGTCGAACACCGGGGAGCTGTTTTTT. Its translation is CAISQTGSNTGELFF.

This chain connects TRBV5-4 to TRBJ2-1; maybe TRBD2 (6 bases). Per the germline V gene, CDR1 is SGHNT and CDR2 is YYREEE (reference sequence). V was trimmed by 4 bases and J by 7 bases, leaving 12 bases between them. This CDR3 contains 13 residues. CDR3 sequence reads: CASSGGTGNEQFF. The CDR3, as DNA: TGTGCCAGCAGCGGGGGGACTGGGAATGAGCAGTTCTTC.

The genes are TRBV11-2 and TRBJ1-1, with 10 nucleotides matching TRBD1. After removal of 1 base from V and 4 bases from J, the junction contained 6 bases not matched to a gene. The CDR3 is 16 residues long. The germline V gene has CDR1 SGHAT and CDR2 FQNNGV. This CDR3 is CASSLGDRGEGTEAFF. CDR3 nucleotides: TGTGCCAGCAGCTTAGGGGACAGGGGAGAAGGCACTGAAGCTTTCTTT. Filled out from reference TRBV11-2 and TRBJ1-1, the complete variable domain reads EAGVAQSPRYKIIEKRQSVAFWCNPISGHATLYWYQQILGQGPKLLIQFQNNGVVDDSQLPKDRFSAERLKGVDSTLKIQPAKLEDSAVYLCASSLGDRGEGTEAFFGQGTRLTVV.

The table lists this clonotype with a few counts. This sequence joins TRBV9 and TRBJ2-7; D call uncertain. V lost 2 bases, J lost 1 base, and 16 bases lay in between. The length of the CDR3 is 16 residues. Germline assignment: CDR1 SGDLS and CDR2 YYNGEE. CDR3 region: CASSVRPTTESYEQYF. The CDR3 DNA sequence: TGTGCCAGCAGCGTCCGACCTACCACAGAATCCTACGAGCAGTACTTC.

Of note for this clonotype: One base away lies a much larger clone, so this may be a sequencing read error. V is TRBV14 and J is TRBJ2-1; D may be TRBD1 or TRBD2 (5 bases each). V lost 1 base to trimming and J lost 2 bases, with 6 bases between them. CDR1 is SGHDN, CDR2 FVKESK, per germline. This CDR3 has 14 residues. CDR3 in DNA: TGTGCCAGCAGCCAAGGGGGGACCTACAATGAGCAGTTCTTC. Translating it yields CASSQGGTYNEQFF.

CDR3 loop: CASHMSVGIYEQFF. CDR3 coding DNA: TGTGCCAGCCACATGTCAGTCGGGATCTATGAGCAGTTCTTC. V and J are TRBV7-8 and TRBJ2-1, with D perhaps TRBD2 (5 bases). V lost 8 bases and J lost 8, with 19 bases in between. The CDR3 totals 14 residues. Germline CDR1 is SGHVS and CDR2 is FQNEAQ.

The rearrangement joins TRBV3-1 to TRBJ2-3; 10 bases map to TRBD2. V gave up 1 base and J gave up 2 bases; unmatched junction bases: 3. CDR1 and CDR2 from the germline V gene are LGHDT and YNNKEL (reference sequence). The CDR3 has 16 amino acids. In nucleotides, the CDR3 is TGTGCCAGCAGCCAAGGGACTAGCGGACCCACAGATACGCAGTATTTT. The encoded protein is CASSQGTSGPTDTQYF.

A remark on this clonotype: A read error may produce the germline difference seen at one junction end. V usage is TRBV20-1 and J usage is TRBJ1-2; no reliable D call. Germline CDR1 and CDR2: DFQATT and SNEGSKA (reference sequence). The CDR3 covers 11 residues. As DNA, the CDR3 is TGCAGTGCCCAGAGGCAGCAAGGCTACCCCTTC. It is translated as CSAQRQQGYPF.

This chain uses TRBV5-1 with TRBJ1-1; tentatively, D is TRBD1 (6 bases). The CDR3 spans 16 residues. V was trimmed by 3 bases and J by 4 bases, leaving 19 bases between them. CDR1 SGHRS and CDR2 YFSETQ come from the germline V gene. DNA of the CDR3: TGCGCCAGCAGCTCGCTCCCCGCGAGGGGGATCACTGAAGCTTTCTTT. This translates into CASSSLPARGITEAFF.

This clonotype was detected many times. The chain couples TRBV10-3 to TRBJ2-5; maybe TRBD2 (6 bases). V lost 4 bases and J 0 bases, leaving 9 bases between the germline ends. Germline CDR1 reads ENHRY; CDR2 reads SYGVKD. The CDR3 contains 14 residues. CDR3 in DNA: TGTGCCATCAGTGTTCGGGAGTACCAAGAGACCCAGTACTTC. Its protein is CAISVREYQETQYF.

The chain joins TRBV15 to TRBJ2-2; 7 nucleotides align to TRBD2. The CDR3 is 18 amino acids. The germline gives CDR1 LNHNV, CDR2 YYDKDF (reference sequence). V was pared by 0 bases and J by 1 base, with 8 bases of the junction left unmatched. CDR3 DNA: TGTGCCACCAGCAGAGATAAGAGGGCTAGCGGGAACACCGGGGAGCTGTTTTTT. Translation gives CATSRDKRASGNTGELFF.

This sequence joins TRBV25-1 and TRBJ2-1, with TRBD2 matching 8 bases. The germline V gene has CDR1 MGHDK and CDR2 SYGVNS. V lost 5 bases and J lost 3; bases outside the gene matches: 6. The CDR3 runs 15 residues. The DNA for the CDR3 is TGTGCCAGCAGTATGCTAGCGGGCGGCTACAATGAGCAGTTCTTC. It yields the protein CASSMLAGGYNEQFF.

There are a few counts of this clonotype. The CDR3: CAISEPRGVRSYEQYF. The CDR3, as DNA: TGTGCCATCAGTGAGCCCAGGGGGGTCAGATCCTACGAGCAGTACTTC. This chain joins TRBV10-3 and TRBJ2-7, with a weak D call TRBD1 (7 bases). V gave up 2 bases and J gave up 1 base, with 15 bases separating them. Germline lookup yields CDR1 ENHRY and CDR2 SYGVKD. The length of the CDR3 is 16 residues.

CDR3 sequence reads: CSEKSGGATYNEQFF. The CDR3 nucleotides are TGCAGCGAGAAAAGCGGGGGCGCCACATACAATGAGCAGTTCTTC. J is TRBJ2-1 and V is TRBV29-1, with 8 bases lining up with TRBD2. The CDR3 has 15 residues. Per the germline V gene, CDR1 is SQVTM and CDR2 is ANQGSEA. V lost 7 bases to trimming and J lost 4 bases; unmatched junction nucleotides: 12.

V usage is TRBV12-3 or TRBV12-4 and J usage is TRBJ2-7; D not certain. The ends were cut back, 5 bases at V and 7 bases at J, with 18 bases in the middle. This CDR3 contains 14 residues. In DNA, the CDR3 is TGTGCCAGCAGTCCGACCTCTCGTAGTAGTGAGCAGTACTTC. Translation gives CASSPTSRSSEQYF.

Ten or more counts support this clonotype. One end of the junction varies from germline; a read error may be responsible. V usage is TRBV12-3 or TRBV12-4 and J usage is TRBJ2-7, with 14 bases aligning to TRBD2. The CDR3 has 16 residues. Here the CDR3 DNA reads TGTGCCAGCAGCCCCAGGGGACTAGCGGGAGACGGTGGGATTAACTTC. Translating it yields CASSPRGLAGDGGINF.

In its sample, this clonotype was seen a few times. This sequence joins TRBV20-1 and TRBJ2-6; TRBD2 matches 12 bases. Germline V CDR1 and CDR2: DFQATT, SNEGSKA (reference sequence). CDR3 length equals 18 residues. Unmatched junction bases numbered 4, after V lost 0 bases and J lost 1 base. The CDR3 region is CSARETSGSSSGANVLTF. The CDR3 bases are TGCAGTGCTAGAGAGACTAGCGGGAGTTCGTCTGGGGCCAACGTCCTGACTTTC.

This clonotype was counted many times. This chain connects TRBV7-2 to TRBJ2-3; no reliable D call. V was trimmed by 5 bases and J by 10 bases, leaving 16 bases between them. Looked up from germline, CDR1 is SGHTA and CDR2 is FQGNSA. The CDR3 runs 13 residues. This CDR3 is CASSPILHDAQYF. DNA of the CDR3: TGTGCCAGCAGCCCAATACTGCATGATGCGCAGTATTTT.

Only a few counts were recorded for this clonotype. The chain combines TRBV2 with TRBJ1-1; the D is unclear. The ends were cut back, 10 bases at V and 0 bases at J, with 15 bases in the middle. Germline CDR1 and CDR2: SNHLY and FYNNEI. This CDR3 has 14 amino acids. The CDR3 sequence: CATKAGVMNTEAFF. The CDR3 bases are TGTGCCACAAAAGCGGGAGTCATGAACACTGAAGCTTTCTTT.

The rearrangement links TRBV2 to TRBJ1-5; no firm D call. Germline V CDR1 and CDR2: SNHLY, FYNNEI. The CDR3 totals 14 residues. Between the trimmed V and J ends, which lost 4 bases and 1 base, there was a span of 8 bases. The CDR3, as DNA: TGTGCCAGCAGTGTAGAGAGGAGCAATCAGCCCCAGCATTTT. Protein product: CASSVERSNQPQHF.

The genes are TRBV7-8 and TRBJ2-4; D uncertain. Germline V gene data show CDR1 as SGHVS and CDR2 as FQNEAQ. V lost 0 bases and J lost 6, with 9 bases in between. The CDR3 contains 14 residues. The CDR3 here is CASSLAGHLNIQYF. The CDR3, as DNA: TGTGCCAGCAGCTTAGCAGGCCATTTAAACATTCAGTACTTC.

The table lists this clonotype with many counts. The CDR3 bases are TGCAGTGCTAGCCGGTGGGGGGGCAATCAGCCCCAGCATTTT. It encodes CSASRWGGNQPQHF. This chain uses TRBV20-1 with TRBJ1-5; D possibly corresponds to TRBD1 (5 bases). V lost 3 bases, J lost 2 bases, and 11 bases lay in between. The CDR3 sequence is 14 residues long. Germline lookup yields CDR1 DFQATT and CDR2 SNEGSKA (reference sequence).

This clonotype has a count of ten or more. As DNA, the CDR3 is TGTGCCCTTAGCGGGAGGGCTGCAGATACGCAGTATTTT. Translated, it gives CALSGRAADTQYF. The gene calls are TRBV28 and TRBJ2-3, with TRBD2 matching over 11 bases. The CDR3 is 13 residues long. Germline CDR1 MDHEN, CDR2 SYDVKM. With V trimmed by 11 bases and J by 4 bases, 5 bases remained unmatched.

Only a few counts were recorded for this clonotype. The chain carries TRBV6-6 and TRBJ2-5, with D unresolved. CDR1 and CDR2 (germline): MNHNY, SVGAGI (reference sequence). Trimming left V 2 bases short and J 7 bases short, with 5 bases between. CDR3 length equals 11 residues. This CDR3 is CASSYMGTQYF. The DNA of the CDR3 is TGTGCCAGCAGTTACATGGGGACCCAGTACTTC.